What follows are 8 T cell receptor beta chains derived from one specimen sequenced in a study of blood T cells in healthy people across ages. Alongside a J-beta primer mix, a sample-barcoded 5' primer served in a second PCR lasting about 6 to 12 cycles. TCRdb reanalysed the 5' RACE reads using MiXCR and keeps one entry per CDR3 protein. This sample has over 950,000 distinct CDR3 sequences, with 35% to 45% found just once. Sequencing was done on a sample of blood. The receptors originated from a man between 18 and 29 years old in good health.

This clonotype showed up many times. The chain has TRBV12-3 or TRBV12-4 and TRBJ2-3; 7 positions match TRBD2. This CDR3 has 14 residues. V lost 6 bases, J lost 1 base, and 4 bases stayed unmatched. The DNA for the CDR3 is TGTGCCAGCAGCACGACTAGCCGCACAGATACGCAGTATTTT. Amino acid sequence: CASSTTSRTDTQYF.

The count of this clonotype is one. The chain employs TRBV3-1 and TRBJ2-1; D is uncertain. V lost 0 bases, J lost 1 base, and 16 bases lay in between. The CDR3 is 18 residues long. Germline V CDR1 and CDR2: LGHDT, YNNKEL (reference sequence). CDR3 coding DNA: TGTGCCAGCAGCCAAGATCTGGTGGAGACCAGGTCCTACAATGAGCAGTTCTTC. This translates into CASSQDLVETRSYNEQFF.

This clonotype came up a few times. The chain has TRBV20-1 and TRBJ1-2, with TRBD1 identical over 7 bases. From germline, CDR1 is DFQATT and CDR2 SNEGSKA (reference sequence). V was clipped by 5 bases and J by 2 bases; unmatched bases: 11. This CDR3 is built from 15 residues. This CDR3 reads CSARDSSLGNYGYTF. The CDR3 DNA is TGCAGTGCTCGGGACAGCAGCCTTGGAAACTATGGCTACACCTTC.

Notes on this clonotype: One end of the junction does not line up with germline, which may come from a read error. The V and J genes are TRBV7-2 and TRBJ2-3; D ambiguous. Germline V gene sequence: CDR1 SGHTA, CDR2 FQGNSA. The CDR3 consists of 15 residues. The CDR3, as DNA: TGTGTCAGCAGCTTAGTGGGTGGACCACCAGATACGCAGTATTTT. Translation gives CVSSLVGGPPDTQYF.

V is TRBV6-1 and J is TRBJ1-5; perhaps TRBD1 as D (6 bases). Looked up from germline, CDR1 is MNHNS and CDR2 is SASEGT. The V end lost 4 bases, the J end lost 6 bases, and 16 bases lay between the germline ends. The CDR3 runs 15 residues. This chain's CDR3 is CASSAFKEGGQPQHF. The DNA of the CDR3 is TGTGCCAGCAGTGCCTTTAAAGAGGGGGGTCAGCCCCAGCATTTT.

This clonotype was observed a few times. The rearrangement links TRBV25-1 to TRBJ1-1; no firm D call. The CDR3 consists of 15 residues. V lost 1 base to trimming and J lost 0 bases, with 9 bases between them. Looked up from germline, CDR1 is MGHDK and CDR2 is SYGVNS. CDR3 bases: TGTGCCAGCAGTGAATTGGGCAGATTGAACACTGAAGCTTTCTTT. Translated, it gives CASSELGRLNTEAFF.

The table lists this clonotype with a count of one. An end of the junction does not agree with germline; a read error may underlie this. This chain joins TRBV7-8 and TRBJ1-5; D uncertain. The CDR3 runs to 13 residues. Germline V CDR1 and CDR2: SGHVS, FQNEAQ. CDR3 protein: CASSLVWNRPQHF. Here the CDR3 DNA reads TGTGCCAGCAGCTTAGTATGGAATCGGCCCCAGCATTTT.

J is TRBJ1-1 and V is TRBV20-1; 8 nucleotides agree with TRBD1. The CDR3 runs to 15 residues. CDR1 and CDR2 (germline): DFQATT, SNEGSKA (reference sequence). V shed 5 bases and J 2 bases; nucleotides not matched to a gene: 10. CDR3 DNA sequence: TGCAGTGCTCACTTGCTGACAGGGGATAACACTGAAGCTTTCTTT. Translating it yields CSAHLLTGDNTEAFF.